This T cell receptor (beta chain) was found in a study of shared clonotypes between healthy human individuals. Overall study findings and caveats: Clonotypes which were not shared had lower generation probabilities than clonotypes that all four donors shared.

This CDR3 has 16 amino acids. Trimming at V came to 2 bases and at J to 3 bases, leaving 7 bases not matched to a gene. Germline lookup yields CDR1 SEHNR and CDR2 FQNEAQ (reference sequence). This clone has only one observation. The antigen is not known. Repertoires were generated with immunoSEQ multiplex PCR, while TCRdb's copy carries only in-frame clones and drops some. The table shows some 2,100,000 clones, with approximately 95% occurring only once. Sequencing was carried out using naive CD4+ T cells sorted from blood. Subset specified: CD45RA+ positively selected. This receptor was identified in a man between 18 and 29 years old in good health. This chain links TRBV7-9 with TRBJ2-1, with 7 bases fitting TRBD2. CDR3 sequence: CASSLRSRGGYNEQFF. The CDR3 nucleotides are TGTGCCAGCAGCTTAAGGTCTCGCGGGGGCTACAATGAGCAGTTCTTC.